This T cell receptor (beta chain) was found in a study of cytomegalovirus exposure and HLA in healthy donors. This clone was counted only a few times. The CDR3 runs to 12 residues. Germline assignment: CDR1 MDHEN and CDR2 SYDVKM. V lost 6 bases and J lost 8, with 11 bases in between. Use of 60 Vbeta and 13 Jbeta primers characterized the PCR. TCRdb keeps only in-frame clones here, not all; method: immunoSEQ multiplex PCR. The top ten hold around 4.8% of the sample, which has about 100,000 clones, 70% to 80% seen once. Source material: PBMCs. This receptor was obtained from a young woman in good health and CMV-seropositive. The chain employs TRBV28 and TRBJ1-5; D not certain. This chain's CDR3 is CASSQPGEPQHF. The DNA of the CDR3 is TGTGCCAGCAGCCAACCCGGGGAGCCCCAGCATTTT. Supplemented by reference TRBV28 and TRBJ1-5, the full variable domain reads DVKVTQSSRYLVKRTGEKVFLECVQDMDHENMFWYRQDPGLGLRLIYFSYDVKMKEKGDIPEGYSVSREKKERFSLILESASTNQTSMYLCASSQPGEPQHFGDGTRLSIL.